These 14 T cell receptor beta chains share one sample of origin, sequenced in a study of T-cell reconstitution after alpha-beta-depleted transplantation in children. The TCRbeta library was prepared with unique molecular identifiers. Using its own MiXCR run on the PCR reads, TCRdb lists one record per CDR3 protein. The sample lists around 200,000 distinct CDR3 sequences; roughly 6.8% were seen once. Sequencing used PBMCs from the stem cell graft donor, obtained from the stem cell graft. The receptors stem from a human donor who donated a stem cell graft to a child with Wiskott-Aldrich syndrome.

The chain links TRBV21-1 to TRBJ2-7; the tabulated D call, TRBD2, remains unverified against the DNA. TRBV21-1 is listed as a pseudogene. The CDR3 is 18 amino acids. The CDR3 DNA sequence: TGTGCCAGCAGCAGTACAGGGCCGCTTCCCCAATTCTCCTACGAGCAGTACTTC. This gives the protein CASSSTGPLPQFSYEQYF.

This clonotype was picked up many times. The DNA of the CDR3 is TGTGCCAGCAGCCGCGGTCAGGCAAACGGGGAGCTGTTTTTT. This sequence encodes CASSRGQANGELFF. The rearrangement uses TRBV3-1 and TRBJ2-2, with no clear D. Trimming shortened V by 4 bases and J by 7 bases, and 13 bases separated the two germline ends. The CDR3 has 14 amino acids. The germline V gene encodes CDR1 LGHDT and CDR2 YNNKEL (reference sequence).

The chain is built from TRBV19 and TRBJ2-1; D remains ambiguous. Germline-derived CDR1 and CDR2 are LNHDA and SQIVND (reference sequence). Trimming pared 3 bases from V and 6 bases from J, leaving 6 bases between. The CDR3 totals 12 residues. As DNA, the CDR3 is TGTGCCAGTAGTATGGGCGTCAATGAGCAGTTCTTC. It specifies CASSMGVNEQFF.

This clonotype has a count of ten or more. The chain uses TRBV5-1 and TRBJ1-3, with D perhaps TRBD1 (5 bases). Looked up from germline, CDR1 is SGHRS and CDR2 is YFSETQ. The CDR3 runs 15 residues. V was trimmed by 5 bases and J by 2 bases, leaving 14 bases between them. DNA for the CDR3: TGCGCCAGCAGACCCCAGGGTGTCGCTGGAAACACCATATATTTT. Translated, it gives CASRPQGVAGNTIYF.

This clonotype was seen at least ten times. V and J are TRBV6-1 and TRBJ2-3, with 12 bases matching TRBD2. V dropped 4 bases and J dropped 1; count of bases not matched to a gene: 3. This CDR3 has 16 amino acids. Germline CDR1 reads MNHNS; CDR2 reads SASEGT. CDR3 nucleotide sequence: TGTGCCAGCAGTGGTTGGACTAGCGGGGGCACAGATACGCAGTATTTT. This gives the protein CASSGWTSGGTDTQYF.

This clonotype was observed at least ten times. This rearrangement joins TRBV7-8 to TRBJ2-6, with D possibly being TRBD1 (6 bases). The CDR3 covers 17 residues. The V end lost 3 bases, the J end lost 0 bases, and 12 bases lay between the germline ends. Germline V gives CDR1 SGHVS, CDR2 FQNEAQ. CDR3 DNA sequence: TGTGCCAGCAGCTTCTCGACAGGCAACTCTGGGGCCAACGTCCTGACTTTC. It yields the protein CASSFSTGNSGANVLTF.

This rearrangement joins TRBV4-1 to TRBJ2-3; no clear D gene. This CDR3 is 13 amino acids long. The V gene lost 0 bases and the J gene lost 4 bases, with 5 bases spanning the gap. Germline V gene data show CDR1 as MGHRA and CDR2 as YSYEKL. CDR3 DNA sequence: TGCGCCAGCAGCCAAGACCGTCCAGATACGCAGTATTTT. This codes for CASSQDRPDTQYF.

This clonotype was picked up many times. The chain joins TRBV10-3 to TRBJ2-1; D is possibly TRBD1 or TRBD2 (5 bases each). This CDR3 is built from 13 residues. Trimming left V 6 bases short and J 5 bases short, with 11 bases between. From germline, CDR1 is ENHRY and CDR2 SYGVKD. CDR3 region: CAIRGPLNNEQFF. The DNA for the CDR3 is TGTGCCATCAGGGGACCTCTAAACAATGAGCAGTTCTTC.

The sample holds many counts of this clonotype. The chain recombines TRBV20-1 with TRBJ2-7, with D hard to call. Germline lookup yields CDR1 DFQATT and CDR2 SNEGSKA (reference sequence). There are 12 residues in the CDR3. V lost 4 bases and J 3 bases, leaving 10 bases between the germline ends. This CDR3 is CSATRLNYEQYF. The CDR3 region has the DNA TGCAGTGCTACCCGGCTAAACTACGAGCAGTACTTC.

The J gene is TRBJ1-5, the V gene TRBV11-2; 8 bases match TRBD1. The germline gives CDR1 SGHAT, CDR2 FQNNGV. The CDR3 is made up of 15 amino acids. The junction had 5 bases not matched to a gene; V was cut back by 5 bases and J by 2 bases. CDR3 sequence reads: CASSLMGQGNQPQHF. CDR3 bases: TGTGCCAGCAGCCTAATGGGACAGGGCAATCAGCCCCAGCATTTT.

In regard to this clonotype: A single base separates this from a much larger clone, so it may be a read error. The J gene is TRBJ2-5, the V gene TRBV7-9; 7 positions match TRBD1. Unmatched junction bases numbered 9, after V lost 10 bases and J lost 1 base. This CDR3 comprises 14 residues. Germline CDR1 is SEHNR and CDR2 is FQNEAQ (reference sequence). CDR3 sequence (DNA): TGTGCCATCTGCTACGACAGGGTCCAAGAGACCCAGTACTTC. Translation: CAICYDRVQETQYF.

Notes on this clonotype: It may be a read error: a sequence one base away is much more abundant. The chain combines TRBV12-3 or TRBV12-4 with TRBJ2-5, with a weak D call TRBD2 (6 bases). The CDR3 covers 17 residues. The CDR3 coding sequence is TGTGACAGCAGTTTAAACGGGAGTCCTAGTATGGGAGAGACCCAGTACTTC. It translates to CDSSLNGSPSMGETQYF.

The sample holds many counts of this clonotype. The chain couples TRBV29-1 to TRBJ1-2; the D is unclear. The ends were cut back, 4 bases at V and 7 bases at J, with 1 base in the middle. CDR1 SQVTM and CDR2 ANQGSEA come from the germline V gene. This CDR3 is built from 8 residues. The CDR3 sequence: CSVAGYTF. The CDR3 nucleotides are TGCAGCGTTGCTGGCTACACCTTC. The full variable domain, in which reference TRBV29-1 and TRBJ1-2 provide the parts outside the CDR3, is SAVISQKPSRDICQRGTSLTIQCQVDSQVTMMFWYRQQPGQSLTLIATANQGSEATYESGFVIDKFPISRPNLTFSTLTVSNMSPEDSSIYLCSVAGYTFGSGTRLTVV.

The rearrangement links TRBV28 to TRBJ2-7; a weak D match, TRBD1 (6 bases). From germline, CDR1 is MDHEN and CDR2 SYDVKM. There are 16 residues in the CDR3. The V end lost 4 bases, the J end lost 2 bases, and 18 bases lay between the germline ends. The CDR3 loop reads CASSSPTGQGTYEQYF. The CDR3 nucleotides are TGTGCCAGCAGTTCCCCGACAGGCCAGGGTACCTACGAGCAGTACTTC. Complete variable domain (other parts from reference TRBV28 and TRBJ2-7): DVKVTQSSRYLVKRTGEKVFLECVQDMDHENMFWYRQDPGLGLRLIYFSYDVKMKEKGDIPEGYSVSREKKERFSLILESASTNQTSMYLCASSSPTGQGTYEQYFGPGTRLTVT.